This TCR beta chain is from a study of T cells after yellow fever vaccination. In the study overall: With SMART-Seq v4 Ultra Low Input, the fractions containing low cell numbers were prepared.

Template switching with 5'RACE generated the TCR cDNA and added a universal primer site and UMIs. Using its own MiXCR run on the 5' RACE reads, TCRdb lists one record per CDR3 protein. This table has approximately 85,000 distinct CDR3 sequences, about an eighth appearing once. The CDR3 sequence is 16 residues long. CDR1 and CDR2 (germline): SEHNR, FQNEAQ (reference sequence). Trimming took 4 bases from V and 4 from J, leaving 17 bases between them. This specimen was CD8+ T cells not binding an NS4B(214-222) dextramer, sorted from PBMCs, taken roughly 20 days after the first yellow fever vaccination. The clonotype originates from a man aged 18 to 30 who received the YFV17D yellow fever vaccine. The V gene is TRBV7-9, the J gene TRBJ2-1; weak D call: TRBD1 (5 bases). CDR3 amino acids: CASSSTDYLFYNEQFF. CDR3 sequence (DNA): TGTGCCAGCAGCTCGACAGATTACTTATTTTACAATGAGCAGTTCTTC.